What follows are 22 T cell receptor beta chains derived from one specimen sequenced in a study of T cell repertoires in cytomegalovirus infection. TCRdb reprocessed the reads via MiXCR and lists one record per CDR3 protein. The sample yields 300,000 to 400,000 distinct CDR3 sequences, 15% to 20% seen once. Input material: PBMCs. These receptors originate from a human donor in good health (CMV status not recorded). Some clones in this sample may be carry-over from other donors' samples.

This chain connects TRBV7-9 to TRBJ2-5, with 9 bases identical to TRBD1. Germline V gives CDR1 SEHNR, CDR2 FQNEAQ (reference sequence). Trimming cost V 8 bases and J 7 bases; bases outside gene matches: 5. This CDR3 comprises 12 residues. DNA for the CDR3: TGTGCCAGCGGAGGACAGGGGTTGACCCAGTACTTC. The encoded protein is CASGGQGLTQYF.

A few counts support this clonotype. The chain is built from TRBV10-3 and TRBJ1-2; D not certain. The CDR3 length is 13 residues. Germline values: CDR1 ENHRY, CDR2 SYGVKD. The V end lost 2 bases, the J end lost 5 bases, and 9 bases lay between the germline ends. The CDR3 nucleotides are TGTGCCATCAGTGAGATGGCACTTTATGGCTACACCTTC. Translated, it gives CAISEMALYGYTF.

This clonotype was counted a few times. This rearrangement joins TRBV24-1 to TRBJ2-7; no firm D call. This CDR3 has 8 amino acids. Germline V gene sequence: CDR1 KGHDR, CDR2 SFDVKD. The germline V and J ends were trimmed by 11 bases and 4 bases, with 2 bases remaining between them. The CDR3 here is CAKYEQYF. CDR3 DNA sequence: TGTGCCAAATACGAGCAGTACTTC.

This clonotype was seen at least ten times. The CDR3: CASSQERFGDEQFF. In DNA, the CDR3 is TGCGCCAGCAGCCAAGAGAGATTCGGAGACGAGCAGTTCTTC. The chain uses TRBV4-3 and TRBJ2-1; D remains unclear. V was shortened by 0 bases and J by 10 bases, with 13 bases between the two germline ends. The CDR3 covers 14 residues. Per germline, CDR1 LGHNA and CDR2 YSLEER.

A few counts support this clonotype. The gene calls are TRBV7-6 and TRBJ2-5; TRBD1 agrees at 7 bases. The CDR3 is 13 amino acids. V dropped 5 bases and J dropped 6; count of bases not matched to a gene: 6. The germline V gene encodes CDR1 SGHVS and CDR2 FNYEAQ. CDR3 DNA: TGTGCCAGCAGCCCGGGACAGATGAAGACCCAGTACTTC. Protein sequence: CASSPGQMKTQYF. Drawing the rest from reference TRBV7-6 and TRBJ2-5, the complete variable domain is GAGVSQSPRYKVTKRGQDVALRCDPISGHVSLYWYRQALGQGPEFLTYFNYEAQQDKSGLPNDRFSAERPEGSISTLTIQRTEQRDSAMYRCASSPGQMKTQYFGPGTRLLVL.

The genes are TRBV27 and TRBJ1-6, with TRBD1 matching over 10 bases. J gave up 8 bases and V 4 bases, and 5 bases lay outside the gene matches. The CDR3 contains 15 residues. CDR1 is MNHEY, CDR2 SMNVEV, per germline (reference sequence). The CDR3 loop reads CASSSTGTGDSPLHF. CDR3 nucleotides: TGTGCCAGCAGTTCAACCGGGACAGGGGATTCACCCCTCCACTTT.

The J gene is TRBJ1-5, the V gene TRBV18, with TRBD1 as a possible D gene (6 bases). Germline CDR1 is KGHSH and CDR2 is LQKENI. This CDR3 contains 14 residues. Trimming shortened V by 2 bases and J by 5 bases, and 10 bases separated the two germline ends. CDR3 sequence (DNA): TGTGCCAGCTCACCAATGGGGGGCGATCAGCCCCAGCATTTT. Translating gives CASSPMGGDQPQHF.

This clonotype was detected only a few times. The rearrangement uses TRBV7-9 and TRBJ2-7, with D perhaps TRBD1 (6 bases). Germline CDR1 is SEHNR and CDR2 is FQNEAQ (reference sequence). The germline V and J ends were trimmed by 5 bases and 6 bases, with 11 bases remaining between them. The CDR3 spans 12 residues. In DNA form, the CDR3 reads TGTGCCAGCAGCCCCGGACAGACCGAGCAGTACTTC. It yields the protein CASSPGQTEQYF.

Only a few counts were recorded for this clonotype. The genes are TRBV20-1 and TRBJ2-7, with unresolved D. The CDR3 runs 13 residues. V was clipped by 1 base and J by 2 bases, with 9 bases between them. Germline V CDR1 and CDR2: DFQATT, SNEGSKA (reference sequence). The CDR3 DNA sequence: TGCAGTGCTAGAGGTAGGCCCACCTACGAGCAGTACTTC. This sequence encodes CSARGRPTYEQYF.

The genes are TRBV19 and TRBJ2-5; TRBD2 aligns across 12 bases. Germline V gene lookup returns CDR1 LNHDA and CDR2 SQIVND (reference sequence). This CDR3 comprises 14 residues. V shed 7 bases and J 5 bases; nucleotides not matched to a gene: 5. The CDR3 region has the DNA TGTGCCAGTAACCCGACTAGCGGGAGTGAGACCCAGTACTTC. This encodes CASNPTSGSETQYF.

This clonotype was seen more than once but under ten times. The rearrangement joins TRBV19 to TRBJ2-7; D gene uncertain. The CDR3 is made up of 13 amino acids. Trimming left V 10 bases short and J 0 bases short, with 13 bases between. The germline gives CDR1 LNHDA, CDR2 SQIVND (reference sequence). CDR3 protein: CATEVFSSYEQYF. The CDR3, as DNA: TGTGCCACCGAAGTTTTTAGCTCCTACGAGCAGTACTTC.

This clonotype was counted only a few times. V and J are TRBV10-3 and TRBJ2-1; 7 bases agree with TRBD2. This CDR3 comprises 16 residues. CDR1 is ENHRY, CDR2 SYGVKD, per germline. The trim removed 6 bases at V and 1 base at J, leaving 9 bases unmatched. The CDR3 protein is CAIRAGAGVSYNEQFF. The CDR3 nucleotides are TGTGCCATCAGGGCCGGGGCGGGAGTGTCCTACAATGAGCAGTTCTTC.

This clonotype has a handful of counts. The chain links TRBV10-3 to TRBJ1-5; possibly TRBD1 for D (5 bases). V was trimmed by 10 bases and J by 3 bases, leaving 16 bases between them. The CDR3 is made up of 14 amino acids. Germline CDR1 ENHRY, CDR2 SYGVKD. CDR3 DNA sequence: TGTGCCAGTGCACAGGATACGGACAATCAGCCCCAGCATTTT. Translated, it gives CASAQDTDNQPQHF.

As regards this clonotype: With a much larger clone just one base away, this may be a read error. The genes are TRBV7-2 and TRBJ2-5; 16 nucleotides agree with TRBD2. This CDR3 is built from 19 residues. Losses at the gene ends were 6 bases for V and 3 bases for J; bases not matched to a gene: 13. CDR1 SGHTA and CDR2 FQGNSA come from the germline V gene. CDR3 protein: CASSLPGLAGGHPKETQYF. The DNA for the CDR3 is TGTGCCAGCAGTTTACCGGGACTAGCGGGGGGGCACCCGAAAGAGACCCAGTACTTC.

The chain recombines TRBV20-1 with TRBJ1-2; 7 bases fit TRBD1. V dropped 2 bases and J dropped 7; count of bases not matched to a gene: 7. Germline V gives CDR1 DFQATT, CDR2 SNEGSKA (reference sequence). This CDR3 region has 13 residues. This CDR3 is CSARTGVTVGYTF. The CDR3 DNA sequence: TGCAGTGCTAGAACAGGGGTGACCGTTGGCTACACCTTC.

This clonotype came up many times. This sequence joins TRBV7-2 and TRBJ1-5, with D uncertain. The V and J ends lost 8 bases and 0 bases respectively, with 11 bases between them. CDR1 and CDR2 (germline): SGHTA, FQGNSA. This CDR3 comprises 14 residues. The chain's CDR3 is CASSGENSNQPQHF. Written as DNA, the CDR3 is TGTGCCAGCTCCGGAGAGAATAGCAATCAGCCCCAGCATTTT.

The chain couples TRBV2 to TRBJ1-1; D is unclear. V lost 7 bases, J lost 0 bases, and 9 bases lay in between. The CDR3 contains 13 residues. Germline values: CDR1 SNHLY, CDR2 FYNNEI. This CDR3 reads CASTSDVNTEAFF. CDR3 bases: TGTGCCAGCACCTCCGACGTGAACACTGAAGCTTTCTTT.

This clonotype appeared many times. The chain links TRBV7-7 to TRBJ2-5, with a tentative D call TRBD1 (5 bases). Trimming took off 4 bases at V and 5 bases at J, with 14 bases between the two ends. This CDR3 is 14 amino acids long. The germline CDR1 and CDR2 sequences are SSHAT and FNYEAQ (reference sequence). The CDR3 spells CASSSAAGIETQYF. The CDR3 DNA is TGTGCCAGCAGCTCCGCGGCAGGGATCGAGACCCAGTACTTC.

The chain employs TRBV28 and TRBJ2-7; D gene ambiguous. This CDR3 has 13 residues. In germline, CDR1 is MDHEN, CDR2 SYDVKM. Trimming left V 3 bases short and J 2 bases short, with 8 bases between. This CDR3 reads CASSLKHAYEQYF. The CDR3 DNA follows: TGTGCCAGCAGTTTGAAACATGCCTACGAGCAGTACTTC.

Concerning this clonotype itself: This may come from a read error, since a much larger clone is one base off. The V gene is TRBV7-2, the J gene TRBJ2-1; D is possibly TRBD1 (6 bases). The germline CDR1 and CDR2 sequences are SGHTA and FQGNSA. The CDR3 has 16 amino acids. In nucleotides, the CDR3 is TGTGCCAGCAGCTTAGAGGCAGGGGTACCCTACAATGAGCAGTGCTTC. This sequence encodes CASSLEAGVPYNEQCF.

As regards this clonotype: A much larger clone differs from this one at a single base, so this may be a read error. This chain uses TRBV12-3 or TRBV12-4 with TRBJ2-1, with D uncertain. This CDR3 spans 17 amino acids. Trimming took 7 bases from V and 0 from J, leaving 19 bases between them. The CDR3 is CASTRRWAHSSYNEQFF. In DNA form, the CDR3 reads TGTGCCAGCACAAGAAGATGGGCCCATAGCTCCTACAATGAGCAGTTCTTC.

In its sample, this clonotype was seen many times. The J gene is TRBJ2-1, the V gene TRBV12-3 or TRBV12-4; unclear D gene. V was shortened by 5 bases and J by 8 bases, with 13 bases between the two germline ends. The CDR3 runs 13 residues. The CDR3 loop is CASSRPGYYEQFF. For the CDR3, the DNA is TGTGCCAGCAGTCGACCGGGTTACTATGAGCAGTTCTTC.